These T cell receptor beta chains were read from a single sample in a study of blood T cell repertoires in COVID-19. Sequencing was performed with immunoSEQ multiplex PCR; in TCRdb, only in-frame clones are kept and a portion is missing. The top ten clones hold roughly 0.9% of a sample with around 110,000 clones, over 55% of them seen once. Input material: peripheral blood. These receptors all stem from a human donor with acute or convalescent COVID-19. The donor label of this sample is uncertain. Both conserved end residues are part of each CDR3. D genes are given only for firm matches. Clone size is shown for a subset of rows, as once, few, many or a class of expanded clone.

clone size | J gene | D gene | V gene | CDR3 DNA | CDR3 protein
- | TRBJ1-5 | TRBD1 | TRBV2 | TGTGCCAGCAGACTGGACAGGGGACTCCATAGCAATCAGCCCCAGCATTTT | CASRLDRGLHSNQPQHF
- | TRBJ1-6 | TRBD1 | TRBV5-1 | TGCGCCAGCAGCCCGACAGGGGGCGCGTATAATAATTCACCCCTCCACTTT | CASSPTGGAYNNSPLHF
- | TRBJ1-3 | - | TRBV28 | TGTGCCAGCAGTTTGGCTTACTCTGGAAACACCATATATTTT | CASSLAYSGNTIYF
- | TRBJ2-2 | TRBD1 | TRBV24-1 | TGTGCCACCAGTGATACCTGGACAGGCGAGACCGGGGAGCTGTTTTTT | CATSDTWTGETGELFF
- | TRBJ2-5 | - | TRBV6-6 | TGTGCCAGCAGCAGGGGTTCGGGGGAGACCCAGTACTTC | CASSRGSGETQYF
- | TRBJ2-1 | - | TRBV4-1 | TGCGCCAGCAGCCACTCCGGGAGCTCCTACAATGAGCAGTTCTTC | CASSHSGSSYNEQFF
- | TRBJ2-1 | TRBD1 | TRBV4-2 | TGTGCCAGCAGCCAAGCTAACAGGGGGACCTACAATGAGCAGTTCTTC | CASSQANRGTYNEQFF
many | TRBJ2-7 | TRBD1 | TRBV11-2 | TGTGCCAGCAGCTTTTCTGGACAGGGAGCCTACGAGCAGTACTTC | CASSFSGQGAYEQYF
- | TRBJ1-4 | - | TRBV3-1/TRBV3-2 | TGTGCCAGCAGCCAAGCGAGAAATGAAAAACTGTTTTTT | CASSQARNEKLFF
- | TRBJ2-7 | - | TRBV11-2 | TGTGCCAGCAGCTTAGATCGCACAGGGAGGGTATACGAGCAGTACTTC | CASSLDRTGRVYEQYF
- | TRBJ1-6 | TRBD1 | TRBV19 | TGTGCCAGTAGTCGGACAGGGGAAAGGTCACCCCTCCACTTT | CASSRTGERSPLHF
- | TRBJ2-5 | TRBD1 | TRBV2 | TGTGCCAGCAGAGAGACAGGGGTGGGAGTGGAGACCCAGTACTTC | CASRETGVGVETQYF
- | TRBJ1-3 | - | TRBV6-5 | TGTGCCAGCTCTCCCTACTCTGGAAACACCATATATTTT | CASSPYSGNTIYF
- | TRBJ2-4 | TRBD2 | TRBV19 | TGTGCCAGTAGTATATTAGGACTAGCGGGGGGGACAGCCAAAAACATTCAGTACTTC | CASSILGLAGGTAKNIQYF
- | TRBJ1-5 | - | TRBV7-8 | TGTGCCAGCAACACAGGGATTAGCAATCAGCCCCAGCATTTT | CASNTGISNQPQHF
- | TRBJ1-2 | - | TRBV5-1 | TGCGCCAGCAGCTCACGGACTGGAACGGGGGACGGCTACACCTTC | CASSSRTGTGDGYTF
- | TRBJ1-6 | - | TRBV18 | TGTGCCAGCTCACCGGGGGGAAGGGATTCACCCCTCCACTTT | CASSPGGRDSPLHF
few | TRBJ2-1 | TRBD2 | TRBV6-4 | TGTGCCAGCAGTACTAGCGGGGGGGCCGATGAGCAGTTCTTC | CASSTSGGADEQFF
- | TRBJ1-1 | - | TRBV7-9 | TGTGCCAGCAAACCCTGGGGCCAGGGGCCGGGCACTGAAGCTTTCTTT | CASKPWGQGPGTEAFF
- | TRBJ1-1 | - | TRBV11-2 | TGTGCCAGCAGCTTAGATCTGGCAGGGTATCGGAACACTGAAGCTTTCTTT | CASSLDLAGYRNTEAFF
- | TRBJ2-2 | - | TRBV30 | TGTGCCTGGAACCCATGGAGGGGGCCAACCGGGGAGCTGTTTTTT | CAWNPWRGPTGELFF
- | TRBJ2-6 | - | TRBV13 | TGTGCCAGCAGCTTTCCGTCCTTTGGGGCCAACGTCCTGACTTTC | CASSFPSFGANVLTF
- | TRBJ2-5 | TRBD2 | TRBV12-3/TRBV12-4 | TGTGCCAGCCGGGGGGGGGTTCAGGAGACCCAGTACTTC | CASRGGVQETQYF
few | TRBJ1-2 | - | TRBV2 | TGTGCCAGCAGTGTTAATTATGGCTTTACAGGGCAAACGCCTAACTATGGCTACACCTTC | CASSVNYGFTGQTPNYGYTF
- | TRBJ2-1 | TRBD2 | TRBV13 | TGTGCCAGCAGCTACCTAAAAAGGGGAGGGAATGAGCAGTTCTTC | CASSYLKRGGNEQFF
- | TRBJ2-3 | TRBD1 | TRBV27 | TGTGCCAGCAGTTTAAAGGCCGGGACAGGGGGCGCAGATACGCAGTATTTT | CASSLKAGTGGADTQYF
- | TRBJ1-1 | - | TRBV5-1 | TGCGCCAGCAGCTTGGGGGGCGAGAACACTGAAGCTTTCTTT | CASSLGGENTEAFF
few | TRBJ2-5 | - | TRBV24-1 | TGTGCCACCAGTGTTCTGACCCAGTACTTC | CATSVLTQYF
- | TRBJ2-2 | - | TRBV30 | TGTGCCTGGAGCCCTCCCAGGGATTACACCGGGGAGCTGTTTTTT | CAWSPPRDYTGELFF
- | TRBJ1-1 | TRBD1 | TRBV29-1 | TGCAGCGCCGAGGACAGGGGACTCACTGAAGCTTTCTTT | CSAEDRGLTEAFF
- | TRBJ1-5 | - | TRBV5-1 | TGCGCCAGCAGCCCTCGGGGGGGTGGCAATCAGCCCCAGCATTTT | CASSPRGGGNQPQHF
- | TRBJ2-3 | TRBD2 | TRBV4-1 | TGCGCCAGCAGCCGAGGAGTAGCGGGGGATCTCCTAAGCACAGATACGCAGTATTTT | CASSRGVAGDLLSTDTQYF
- | TRBJ1-2 | TRBD1 | TRBV5-1 | TGCGCCAGCAGCTTGGACAGGGGGGACTATGGCTACACCTTC | CASSLDRGDYGYTF
- | TRBJ2-1 | - | TRBV4-2 | TGTGCCAGCAGCCCGACAGCATTAGCCTACAATGAGCAGTTCTTC | CASSPTALAYNEQFF
once | TRBJ1-1 | - | TRBV12-3/TRBV12-4 | TGTGCCAGCAGTTTACATTCCACTGAAGCTTTCTTT | CASSLHSTEAFF
once | TRBJ1-4 | TRBD1 | TRBV30 | TGTGCCTGGAGTCCCGGGACAGGGGATGAAAAACTGTTTTTT | CAWSPGTGDEKLFF
once | TRBJ2-7 | - | TRBV6-6 | TGTGCCAGCAAGGACGGCGCAGGGACTTACGAGCAGTACTTC | CASKDGAGTYEQYF
once | TRBJ1-5 | - | TRBV2 | TGTGCCAGCAGTGAAGCGCTTCGGGGGGCACGACCCCAGCATTTT | CASSEALRGARPQHF
few | TRBJ1-1 | - | TRBV2 | TGTGCCAGCAGGAGACAGGAGCGGACTGAAGCTTTCTTT | CASRRQERTEAFF
once | TRBJ2-1 | TRBD2 | TRBV7-2 | TGTGCCAGCAGCTTAGCACGGACTAGCGGACCGTACAATGAGCAGTTCTTC | CASSLARTSGPYNEQFF
- | TRBJ2-7 | - | TRBV12-3/TRBV12-4 | TGTGCCAGCAGTTTAGCGTCTACGCCTATACAGTACTTC | CASSLASTPIQYF
- | TRBJ1-6 | - | TRBV9 | TGTGCCAGCAGCGTAGGAACAGTTTATTCACCCCTCCACTTT | CASSVGTVYSPLHF
- | TRBJ2-7 | TRBD2 | TRBV7-8 | TGTGCCAGCAGCTTAGCGGGGGGGACCTACGAGCAGTACTTC | CASSLAGGTYEQYF
few | TRBJ1-1 | - | TRBV6-5 | TGTGCCAGCAGCCGGGACTCCGGCACTGAAGCTTTCTTT | CASSRDSGTEAFF
- | TRBJ2-1 | TRBD1 | TRBV4-1 | TGCGCCAGCAGTTGGGACAGGGACCGCATGAGTGAGCAGTTCTTC | CASSWDRDRMSEQFF
- | TRBJ2-1 | TRBD2 | TRBV7-2 | TGTGCCAGCAGCCGGGGTAGCGGGTCGTCCGTCAATGAGCAGTTCTTC | CASSRGSGSSVNEQFF
- | TRBJ2-3 | TRBD1 | TRBV7-2 | TGTGCCAGCAGCGGACAGGGCGGCCCAGATACGCAGTATTTT | CASSGQGGPDTQYF
few | TRBJ1-5 | TRBD1 | TRBV12-5 | TGTGCTAGTGGTTTGGTCCCGGGACAGGGACATCAGCCCCAGCATTTT | CASGLVPGQGHQPQHF